This note documents a single T cell receptor (beta chain) sequence. The record originates from a study of radiation and T cells in renal cell carcinoma. Regarding time point: blood 4 weeks post-SBRT, at nephrectomy. Treatment: 15 Gy SBRT to primary tumor, nephrectomy 4 weeks later. Serial blood draws occurred at baseline and 2 and 4 weeks post-SBRT. This renal cell carcinoma was of the clear cell type. Libraries were prepared by immunoSEQ multiplex PCR; TCRdb keeps only in-frame clonotypes and omits some of them. The sample consists of about 150,000 clones, approximately 86% of them appearing once. This TCR came from a woman aged 45-65 years with renal cell carcinoma. The sequencing here drew on blood, taken from a patient whose treatment included radiotherapy and nephrectomy.

The CDR3 DNA reads TGCGCCAGCAGCCCCGGGAACCCCACAGATACGCAGTATTTT. Translation gives CASSPGNPTDTQYF. The genes are TRBV5-1 and TRBJ2-3; weak D call: TRBD2 (5 bases). This CDR3 is 14 amino acids long. V was pared by 4 bases and J by 2 bases, with 11 bases between. Looked up from germline, CDR1 is SGHRS and CDR2 is YFSETQ.